These 15 T cell receptor beta chains originate from one sample sequenced in a study of Ad26.COV2.S vaccination and SARS-CoV-2 variants. The treatment was: around 19 received Ad26.COV2.S at low or high dose, single or two shots; several received placebo; per-sample allocation not given. Samples analyzed were those drawn on day 63 after the first vaccine or placebo injection. The table came from immunoSEQ multiplex PCR; TCRdb's copy has only in-frame clones and leaves some out. The sample has about 350,000 clones; around 83% are singletons. The sample in question was peripheral blood, obtained in a trial of Ad26.COV2.S vaccine versus placebo. These receptors originate from a person between 18 and 65 years old who received the Ad26.COV2.S COVID-19 vaccine or a placebo.

CDR3 protein: CASSTANYGYTF. The DNA for the CDR3 is TGTGCCAGCAGTACGGCAAACTATGGCTACACCTTC. This chain joins TRBV6-6 and TRBJ1-2; D is unresolved. Trimming took 5 bases from V and 2 from J, leaving 6 bases between them. CDR1 MNHNY and CDR2 SVGAGI come from the germline V gene (reference sequence). The CDR3 has 12 amino acids.

The genes are TRBV5-6 and TRBJ2-7; tentatively, D is TRBD1 or TRBD2 (5 bases each). Germline V gene sequence: CDR1 SGHDT, CDR2 YYEEEE. The CDR3 sequence is 14 residues long. Between the trimmed V and J ends, which lost 0 bases and 5 bases, there was a span of 12 bases. CDR3 residues: CASSLGGRLDEQYF. The DNA for the CDR3 is TGTGCCAGCAGCTTGGGGGGGAGACTCGACGAGCAGTACTTC.

This rearrangement joins TRBV4-3 to TRBJ1-1; D is perhaps TRBD1 (6 bases). Germline-derived CDR1 and CDR2 are LGHNA and YSLEER. The length of the CDR3 is 18 residues. Trimming took off 0 bases at V and 2 bases at J, with 19 bases between the two ends. CDR3: CASSQDGPGRGFNTEAFF. The CDR3 coding sequence is TGCGCCAGCAGCCAAGATGGGCCAGGGAGGGGGTTCAACACTGAAGCTTTCTTT.

The DNA for the CDR3 is TGTGCCAGCAGCGGGGGGGCGTTACTAGAGACCCAGTACTTC. Amino acid sequence: CASSGGALLETQYF. The chain combines TRBV9 with TRBJ2-5; the D call may be TRBD1 or TRBD2 (6 bases each). Deletions cut 3 bases from V and 4 bases from J, with 13 bases between. CDR1 is SGDLS, CDR2 YYNGEE, per germline. This CDR3 is built from 14 residues.

This chain joins TRBV27 and TRBJ1-2, with 10 bases that match TRBD1. This CDR3 comprises 20 residues. Looked up from germline, CDR1 is MNHEY and CDR2 is SMNVEV (reference sequence). V lost 6 bases to trimming and J lost 3 bases; unmatched junction nucleotides: 22. The CDR3 loop is CASSSLIPGDRGSLYYGYTF. The CDR3 bases are TGTGCCAGCAGCTCCCTGATCCCTGGGGACAGGGGTTCTTTGTACTATGGCTACACCTTC.

This rearrangement joins TRBV9 to TRBJ1-3, with D possibly TRBD1 on 5 matching bases. CDR3 length: 16 residues. The germline V gene encodes CDR1 SGDLS and CDR2 YYNGEE. Trimming took off 4 bases at V and 0 bases at J, with 14 bases between the two ends. The CDR3 loop is CASSPRGSYSGNTIYF. The CDR3 region has the DNA TGTGCCAGCAGCCCCCGGGGCAGCTACTCTGGAAACACCATATATTTT.

J is TRBJ2-1 and V is TRBV27; D call uncertain. Per germline, CDR1 MNHEY and CDR2 SMNVEV (reference sequence). Trimming took off 5 bases at V and 6 bases at J, with 8 bases between the two ends. CDR3 length equals 12 residues. Written as DNA, the CDR3 is TGTGCCAGCAGTGGCATGGGCAATGAGCAGTTCTTC. Translated: CASSGMGNEQFF.

This sequence joins TRBV5-5 and TRBJ2-7; D gene uncertain. V lost 4 bases, J lost 2 bases, and 22 bases lay in between. The CDR3 runs 17 residues. The V gene's germline CDR1 is SGHKS and CDR2 YYEKEE (reference sequence). This CDR3 is CASSPTPRGPSPYEQYF. CDR3 sequence (DNA): TGTGCCAGCAGCCCCACACCCCGAGGACCGTCCCCCTACGAGCAGTACTTC.

The rearrangement joins TRBV6-2 or TRBV6-3 to TRBJ2-7; tentative D call: TRBD1 (6 bases). CDR1 and CDR2 from the germline V gene are MNHEY and SVGEGT. Trimming pared 3 bases from V and 2 bases from J, leaving 11 bases between. The CDR3 is 14 residues long. The CDR3 region is CASSYIRGPYEQYF. In nucleotides, the CDR3 is TGTGCCAGCAGTTATATCAGGGGCCCCTACGAGCAGTACTTC.

The chain employs TRBV5-1 and TRBJ2-1; tentatively, D is TRBD1 (6 bases). Trimming removed 5 bases at V and 3 bases at J, with 12 bases between. Germline V lookup: CDR1 SGHRS, CDR2 YFSETQ. The CDR3 spans 14 residues. In DNA, the CDR3 is TGCGCCAGCAGGGGGGCCGTCCTCTACAATGAGCAGTTCTTC. This gives the protein CASRGAVLYNEQFF.

The chain links TRBV15 to TRBJ1-5; weak D call: TRBD1 (6 bases). Germline V gene data show CDR1 as LNHNV and CDR2 as YYDKDF (reference sequence). CDR3 size: 17 residues. Trimming shortened V by 7 bases and J by 0 bases, and 19 bases separated the two germline ends. The CDR3 DNA follows: TGTGCCACCACCCGCGGAGACAGGCCATATAGCAATCAGCCCCAGCATTTT. This gives the protein CATTRGDRPYSNQPQHF.

This clone appeared a single time. The chain couples TRBV12-5 to TRBJ2-3; 10 bases match TRBD2. CDR3 size: 16 residues. V was clipped by 3 bases and J by 2 bases; unmatched bases: 5. Germline values: CDR1 LGHNT, CDR2 FRNRAP. CDR3 nucleotide sequence: TGTGCTAGTGGTTTAGGACTAGCGGCGACCACAGATACGCAGTATTTT. It is translated as CASGLGLAATTDTQYF.

The chain recombines TRBV13 with TRBJ2-7; 11 nucleotides line up with TRBD1. Trimming took 3 bases from V and 3 from J; bases not matched to a gene: 7. CDR1 is PRHDT, CDR2 FYEKMQ, per germline (reference sequence). This CDR3 comprises 16 residues. CDR3 sequence: CASSLSGTGGFYEQYF. CDR3 bases: TGTGCCAGCAGCTTGTCTGGGACAGGGGGTTTCTACGAGCAGTACTTC. Using reference TRBV13 and TRBJ2-7 for the parts outside the CDR3, the full variable domain is AAGVIQSPRHLIKEKRETATLKCYPIPRHDTVYWYQQGPGQDPQFLISFYEKMQSDKGSIPDRFSAQQFSDYHSELNMSSLELGDSALYFCASSLSGTGGFYEQYFGPGTRLTVT.

This chain uses TRBV2 with TRBJ2-4; TRBD1 aligns across 7 bases. The CDR3 runs to 14 residues. The germline gives CDR1 SNHLY, CDR2 FYNNEI. J was trimmed by 7 bases and V by 5 bases; bases with no gene match: 8. The CDR3 sequence is CASSTTGLGNIQYF. The CDR3 coding sequence is TGTGCCAGCAGTACGACAGGGTTGGGGAACATTCAGTACTTC.

The J gene is TRBJ2-7, the V gene TRBV16; perhaps TRBD2 as D (5 bases). This CDR3 is 14 amino acids long. Trimming stripped 4 bases from V and 0 bases from J, with 10 bases between. Per the germline V gene, CDR1 is KGHSY and CDR2 is FQNENV. The CDR3 sequence: CASSREGSSYEQYF. The CDR3 region has the DNA TGTGCCAGCAGCCGCGAGGGAAGCTCCTACGAGCAGTACTTC.